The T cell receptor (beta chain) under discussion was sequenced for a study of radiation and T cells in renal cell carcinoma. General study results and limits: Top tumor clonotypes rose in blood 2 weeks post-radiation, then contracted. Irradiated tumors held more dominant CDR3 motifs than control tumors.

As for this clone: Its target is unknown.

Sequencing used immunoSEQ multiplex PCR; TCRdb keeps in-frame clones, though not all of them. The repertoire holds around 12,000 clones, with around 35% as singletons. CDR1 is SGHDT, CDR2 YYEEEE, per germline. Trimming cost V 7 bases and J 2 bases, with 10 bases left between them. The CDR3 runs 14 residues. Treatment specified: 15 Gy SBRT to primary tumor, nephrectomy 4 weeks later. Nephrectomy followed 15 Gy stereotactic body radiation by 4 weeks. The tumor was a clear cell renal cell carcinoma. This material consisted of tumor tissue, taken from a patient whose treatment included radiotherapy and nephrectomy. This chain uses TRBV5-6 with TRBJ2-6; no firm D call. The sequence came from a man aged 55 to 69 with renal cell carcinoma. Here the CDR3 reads CASGVGTGANVLTF. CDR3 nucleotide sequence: TGTGCCAGCGGGGTGGGAACTGGGGCCAACGTCCTGACTTTC.